This T cell receptor beta chain is drawn from a study of glioma-infiltrating T cells after dendritic cell vaccination. Broader study findings: Higher TCR clonality did not directly relate to longer survival.

No glioblastoma patient carried an isocitrate dehydrogenase mutation. Assay used: immunoSEQ multiplex PCR; TCRdb lists only in-frame clones, some missing. This table has some 70,000 clones, 82% appearing once. Remarks on this clone: Its target is unknown.

The CDR3 has 17 residues. The germline V and J ends were trimmed by 7 bases and 10 bases, with 31 bases remaining between them. CDR1 and CDR2 from the germline V gene are MDHEN and SYDVKM. The rearrangement links TRBV28 to TRBJ1-2; D unresolved. Sequenced material: blood, taken before dendritic cell vaccination. This clonotype originated in a human donor with glioblastoma. The CDR3 DNA follows: TGTGCCAGCACCAGCCAGGTCCTAACCCCGCTCTCTCTGCTCTACACCTTC. It yields the protein CASTSQVLTPLSLLYTF.